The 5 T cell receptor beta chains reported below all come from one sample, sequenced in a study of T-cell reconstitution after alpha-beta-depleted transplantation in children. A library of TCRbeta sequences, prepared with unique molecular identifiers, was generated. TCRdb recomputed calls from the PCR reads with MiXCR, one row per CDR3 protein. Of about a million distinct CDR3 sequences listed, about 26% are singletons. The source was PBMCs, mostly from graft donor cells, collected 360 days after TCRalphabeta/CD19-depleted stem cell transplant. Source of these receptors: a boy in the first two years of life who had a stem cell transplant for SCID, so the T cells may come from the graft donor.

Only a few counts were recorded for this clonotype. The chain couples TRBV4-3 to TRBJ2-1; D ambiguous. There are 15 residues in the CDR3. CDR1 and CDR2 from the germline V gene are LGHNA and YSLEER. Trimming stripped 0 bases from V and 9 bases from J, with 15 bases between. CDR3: CASSQESPGWGEQFF. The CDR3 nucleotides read TGCGCCAGCAGCCAAGAGAGCCCGGGTTGGGGTGAGCAGTTCTTC.

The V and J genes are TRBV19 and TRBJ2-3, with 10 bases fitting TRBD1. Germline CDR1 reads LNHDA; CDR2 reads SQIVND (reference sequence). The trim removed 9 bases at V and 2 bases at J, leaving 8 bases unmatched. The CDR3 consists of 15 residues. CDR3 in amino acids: CASSAGTGVTDTQYF. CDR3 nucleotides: TGTGCCAGCTCGGCCGGGACAGGGGTCACAGATACGCAGTATTTT.

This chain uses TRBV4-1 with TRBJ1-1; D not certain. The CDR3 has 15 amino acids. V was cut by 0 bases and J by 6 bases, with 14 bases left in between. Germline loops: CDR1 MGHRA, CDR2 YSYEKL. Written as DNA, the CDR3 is TGCGCCAGCAGCCAAGATCGGTCACCCGGGGCTGAAGCTTTCTTT. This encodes CASSQDRSPGAEAFF.

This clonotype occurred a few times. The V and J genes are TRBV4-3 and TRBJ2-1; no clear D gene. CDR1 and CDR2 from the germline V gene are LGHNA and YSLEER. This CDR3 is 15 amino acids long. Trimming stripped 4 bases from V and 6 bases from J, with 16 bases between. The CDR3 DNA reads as TGCGCCAGCAGCCTTGAATCCTCGGGCCCCAATGAGCAGTTCTTC. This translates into CASSLESSGPNEQFF.

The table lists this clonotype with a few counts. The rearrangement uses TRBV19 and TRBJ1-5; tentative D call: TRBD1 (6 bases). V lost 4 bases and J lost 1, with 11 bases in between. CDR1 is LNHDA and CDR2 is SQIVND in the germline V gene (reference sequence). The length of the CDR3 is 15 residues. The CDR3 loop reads CASSKAGVSNQPQHF. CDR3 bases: TGTGCCAGTAGTAAGGCAGGGGTGAGCAATCAGCCCCAGCATTTT.